This T cell receptor (beta chain) was observed in a study of cytomegalovirus exposure and HLA in healthy donors. General observations from the study: In a later analysis, a missense DCLRE1C variant was linked to TCR beta V- and J-gene trimming. Cytomegalovirus-associated TCR beta chains were listed, numbering 150 to 200.

As regards this clone: The target antigen is unknown.

Germline V CDR1 and CDR2: LNHDA, SQIVND (reference sequence). The V segment lost 3 bases and the J segment 3 bases; nucleotides outside the gene matches: 3. The CDR3 runs 14 residues. Researchers ran the PCR with 60 Vbeta and 13 Jbeta primers. Generated by immunoSEQ multiplex PCR, the TCRdb table keeps only in-frame clones and is missing some. The sample has 100,000 to 150,000 clones, approximately 84% seen once. Sequenced sample: PBMCs. This TCR came from a middle-aged woman in good health and CMV-seronegative. The rearrangement joins TRBV19 to TRBJ2-3, with 7 bases matching TRBD2. This CDR3 is CASSMMGGTDTQYF. The DNA of the CDR3 is TGTGCCAGTAGTATGATGGGAGGGACAGATACGCAGTATTTT.